This T cell receptor (beta chain) originates from a study of T cell responses to AZD1222 COVID-19 vaccine. Overall study results and limits: Baseline serology detected seropositivity in only a handful of AZD1222 recipients. Of spike-specific TCRs, nearly half reportedly target regions left unmutated in variants.

TCRdb's copy holds only in-frame clones and misses some; the assay was immunoSEQ multiplex PCR. The table records about 69,000 clones, over 65% of them present only once. On this clone itself: Antigen: not known.

It was second doses at about 4 or about 12 weeks that were pooled. Germline loops: CDR1 LGHDT, CDR2 YNNKEL (reference sequence). V was cut by 1 base and J by 3 bases, with 11 bases left in between. This CDR3 contains 15 residues. The rearrangement joins TRBV3-1 (or the pseudogene TRBV3-2) to TRBJ2-3; D not resolved. The material sequenced was peripheral blood, taken 28 days after the second AZD1222 dose. The TCR sequence derives from an adult who received the AZD1222 COVID-19 vaccine. CDR3 residues: CASSQVPLVTDTQYF. The CDR3 bases are TGTGCCAGCAGCCAAGTTCCCTTGGTAACAGATACGCAGTATTTT.